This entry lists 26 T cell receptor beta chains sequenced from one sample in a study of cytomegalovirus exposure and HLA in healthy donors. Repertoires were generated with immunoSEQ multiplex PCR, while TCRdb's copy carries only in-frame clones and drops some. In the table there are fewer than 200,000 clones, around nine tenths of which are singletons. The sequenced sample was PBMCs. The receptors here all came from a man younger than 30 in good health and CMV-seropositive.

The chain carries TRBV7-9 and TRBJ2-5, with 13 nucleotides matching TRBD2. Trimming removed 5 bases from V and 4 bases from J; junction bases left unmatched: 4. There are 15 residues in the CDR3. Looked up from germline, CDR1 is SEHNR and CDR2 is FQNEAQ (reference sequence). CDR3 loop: CASSKLAGGLETQYF. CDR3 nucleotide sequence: TGTGCCAGCAGCAAACTAGCGGGAGGGCTAGAGACCCAGTACTTC. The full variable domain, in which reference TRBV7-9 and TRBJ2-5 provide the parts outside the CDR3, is DTGVSQNPRHKITKRGQNVTFRCDPISEHNRLYWYRQTLGQGPEFLTYFQNEAQLEKSRLLSDRFSAERPKGSFSTLEIQRTEQGDSAMYLCASSKLAGGLETQYFGPGTRLLVL.

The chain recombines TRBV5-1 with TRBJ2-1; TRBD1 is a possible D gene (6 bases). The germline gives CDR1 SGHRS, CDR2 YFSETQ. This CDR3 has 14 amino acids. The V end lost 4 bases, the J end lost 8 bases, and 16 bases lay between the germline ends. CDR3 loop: CASSGGQVGDEQFF. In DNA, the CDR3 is TGCGCCAGCAGCGGGGGCCAGGTTGGCGATGAGCAGTTCTTC.

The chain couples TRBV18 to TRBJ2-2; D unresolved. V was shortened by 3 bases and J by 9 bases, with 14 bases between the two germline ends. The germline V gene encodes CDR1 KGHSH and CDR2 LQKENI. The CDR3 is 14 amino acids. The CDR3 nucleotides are TGTGCCAGCTCACCTCGACTGGATTACCGGGAGCTGTTTTTT. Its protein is CASSPRLDYRELFF.

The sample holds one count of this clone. The CDR3 sequence: CASRTTAISGNTIYF. The DNA of the CDR3 is TGTGCCAGCAGGACTACAGCTATCTCTGGAAACACCATATATTTT. V usage is TRBV7-2 and J usage is TRBJ1-3; D not certain. The V end lost 6 bases, the J end lost 0 bases, and 12 bases lay between the germline ends. Germline-derived CDR1 and CDR2 are SGHTA and FQGNSA. CDR3 length: 15 residues.

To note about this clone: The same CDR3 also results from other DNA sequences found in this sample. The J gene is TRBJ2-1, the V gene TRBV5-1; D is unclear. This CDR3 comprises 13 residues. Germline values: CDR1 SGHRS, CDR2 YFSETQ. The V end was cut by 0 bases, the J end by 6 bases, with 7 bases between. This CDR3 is CASSLGLANEQFF. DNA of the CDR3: TGCGCCAGCAGCTTGGGTTTAGCCAATGAGCAGTTCTTC.

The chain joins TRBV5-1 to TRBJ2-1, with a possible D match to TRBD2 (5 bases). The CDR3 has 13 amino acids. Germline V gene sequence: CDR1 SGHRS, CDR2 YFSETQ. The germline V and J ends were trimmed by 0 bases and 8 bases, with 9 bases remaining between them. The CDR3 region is CASSLVLAYEQFF. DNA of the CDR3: TGCGCCAGCAGCTTGGTTCTAGCCTATGAGCAGTTCTTC.

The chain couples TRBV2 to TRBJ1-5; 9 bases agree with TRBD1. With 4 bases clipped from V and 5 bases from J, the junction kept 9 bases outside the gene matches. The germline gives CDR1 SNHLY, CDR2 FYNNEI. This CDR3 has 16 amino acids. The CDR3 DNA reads TGTGCCAGCAGTGCCAACAGGGGGCTAGGGGATCAGCCCCAGCATTTT. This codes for CASSANRGLGDQPQHF.

This CDR3 is CASSRGGVNTEAFF. For the CDR3, the DNA is TGTGCCAGCAGCCGAGGGGGGGTGAACACTGAAGCTTTCTTT. V is TRBV27 and J is TRBJ1-1; TRBD1 might be the D (6 bases). The CDR3 loop spans 14 amino acids. Germline V lookup: CDR1 MNHEY, CDR2 SMNVEV (reference sequence). The V gene lost 6 bases and the J gene lost 0 bases, with 11 bases spanning the gap.

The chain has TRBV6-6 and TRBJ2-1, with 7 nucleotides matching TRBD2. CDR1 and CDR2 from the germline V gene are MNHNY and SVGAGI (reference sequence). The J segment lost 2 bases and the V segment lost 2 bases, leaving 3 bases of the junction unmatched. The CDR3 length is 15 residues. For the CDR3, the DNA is TGTGCCAGCAGTTACACGGGAGGTGCCTACAATGAGCAGTTCTTC. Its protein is CASSYTGGAYNEQFF.

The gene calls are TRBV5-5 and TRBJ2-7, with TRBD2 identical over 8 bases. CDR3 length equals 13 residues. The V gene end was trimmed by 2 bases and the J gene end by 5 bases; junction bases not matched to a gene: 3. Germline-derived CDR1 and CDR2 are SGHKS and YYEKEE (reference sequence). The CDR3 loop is CASSFRGGDEQYF. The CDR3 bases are TGTGCCAGCAGCTTCCGGGGGGGCGACGAGCAGTACTTC.

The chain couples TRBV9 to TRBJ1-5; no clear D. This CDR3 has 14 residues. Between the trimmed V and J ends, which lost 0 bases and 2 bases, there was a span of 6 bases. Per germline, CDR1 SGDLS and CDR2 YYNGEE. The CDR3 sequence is CASSVGSGNQPQHF. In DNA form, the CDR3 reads TGTGCCAGCAGCGTAGGGTCAGGCAATCAGCCCCAGCATTTT.

The CDR3 sequence: CASSLAGGAREKLFF. The CDR3 nucleotides are TGTGCCAGCAGCTTGGCCGGGGGGGCAAGGGAAAAACTGTTTTTT. The rearrangement joins TRBV5-4 to TRBJ1-4, with a tentative D call TRBD1 (6 bases). Germline loops: CDR1 SGHNT, CDR2 YYREEE (reference sequence). With 0 bases removed from V and 8 bases from J, the gap between germline ends came to 14 bases. The CDR3 is 15 residues long.

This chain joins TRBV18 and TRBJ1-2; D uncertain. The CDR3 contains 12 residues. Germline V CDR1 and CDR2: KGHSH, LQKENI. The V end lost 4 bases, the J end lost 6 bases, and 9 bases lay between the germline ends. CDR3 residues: CASSQSRDGYTF. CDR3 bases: TGTGCCAGCTCACAATCGCGCGATGGCTACACCTTC.

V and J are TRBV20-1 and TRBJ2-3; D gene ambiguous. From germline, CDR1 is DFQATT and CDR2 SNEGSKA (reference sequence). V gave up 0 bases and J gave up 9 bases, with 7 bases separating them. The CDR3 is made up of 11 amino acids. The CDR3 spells CSARDPPTQYF. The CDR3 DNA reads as TGCAGTGCTAGAGACCCCCCAACGCAGTATTTT.

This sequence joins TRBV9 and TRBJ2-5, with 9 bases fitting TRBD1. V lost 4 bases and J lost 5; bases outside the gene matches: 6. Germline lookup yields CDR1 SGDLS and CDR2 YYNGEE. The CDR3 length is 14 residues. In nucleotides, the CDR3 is TGTGCCAGCAGCCCACGGACAGGGGAGGAGACCCAGTACTTC. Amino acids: CASSPRTGEETQYF.

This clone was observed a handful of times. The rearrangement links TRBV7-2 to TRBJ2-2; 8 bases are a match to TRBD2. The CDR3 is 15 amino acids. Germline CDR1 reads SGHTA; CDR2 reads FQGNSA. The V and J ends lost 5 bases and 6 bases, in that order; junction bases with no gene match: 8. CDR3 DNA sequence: TGTGCCAGCAGCCTCTACCCGGGAGGGGCCGGGGAGCTGTTTTTT. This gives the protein CASSLYPGGAGELFF. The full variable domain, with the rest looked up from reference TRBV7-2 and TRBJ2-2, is GAGVSQSPSNKVTEKGKDVELRCDPISGHTALYWYRQSLGQGLEFLIYFQGNSAPDKSGLPSDRFSAERTGGSVSTLTIQRTQQEDSAVYLCASSLYPGGAGELFFGEGSRLTVL.

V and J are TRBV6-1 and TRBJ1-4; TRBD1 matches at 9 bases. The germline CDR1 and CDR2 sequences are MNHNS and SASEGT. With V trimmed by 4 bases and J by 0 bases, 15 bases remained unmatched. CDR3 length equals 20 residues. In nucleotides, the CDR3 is TGTGCCAGCAGTGCGTATACAGGGGGCCGTCTTGTGGCAACTAATGAAAAACTGTTTTTT. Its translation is CASSAYTGGRLVATNEKLFF.

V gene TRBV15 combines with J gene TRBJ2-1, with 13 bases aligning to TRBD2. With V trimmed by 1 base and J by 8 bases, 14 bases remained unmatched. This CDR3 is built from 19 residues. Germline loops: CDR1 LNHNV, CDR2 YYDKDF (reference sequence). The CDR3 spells CATSRGAPGLAGWGDEQFF. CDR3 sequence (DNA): TGTGCCACCAGCAGAGGTGCCCCGGGACTAGCGGGATGGGGCGATGAGCAGTTCTTC.

CDR3 sequence (DNA): TGTGCCAGCAGTCGACTTAGCGGGAGGGCATGGAATGAGCAGTTCTTC. Protein: CASSRLSGRAWNEQFF. The V and J genes are TRBV27 and TRBJ2-1; 11 nucleotides agree with TRBD2. The CDR3 has 16 residues. Germline CDR1 MNHEY, CDR2 SMNVEV (reference sequence). With V trimmed by 5 bases and J by 7 bases, 10 bases remained unmatched.

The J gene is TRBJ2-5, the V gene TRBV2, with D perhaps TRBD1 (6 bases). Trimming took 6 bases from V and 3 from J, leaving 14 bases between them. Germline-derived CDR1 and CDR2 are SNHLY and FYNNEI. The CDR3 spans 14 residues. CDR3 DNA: TGTGCCAGCAGCGGACAGCATGTAAAAGAGACCCAGTACTTC. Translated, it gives CASSGQHVKETQYF.

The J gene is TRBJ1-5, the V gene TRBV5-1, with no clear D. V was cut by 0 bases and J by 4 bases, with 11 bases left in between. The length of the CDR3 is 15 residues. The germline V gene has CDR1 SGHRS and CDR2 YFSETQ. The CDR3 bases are TGCGCCAGCAGCTTGGACGGGGATGGTAATCAGCCCCAGCATTTT. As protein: CASSLDGDGNQPQHF.

The CDR3 region has the DNA TGCGCCAGCAGCAGGACTAGCGGGCTAGGCAATGAGCAGTTCTTC. It is translated as CASSRTSGLGNEQFF. The chain recombines TRBV5-1 with TRBJ2-1; 11 nucleotides agree with TRBD2. Trimming cost V 4 bases and J 6 bases; bases outside gene matches: 6. The CDR3 extends over 15 amino acids. Per germline, CDR1 SGHRS and CDR2 YFSETQ.

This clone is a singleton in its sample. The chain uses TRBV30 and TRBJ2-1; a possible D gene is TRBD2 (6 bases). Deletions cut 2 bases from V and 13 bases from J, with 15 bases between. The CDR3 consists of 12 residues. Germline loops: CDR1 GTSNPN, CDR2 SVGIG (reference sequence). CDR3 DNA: TGTGCCTGGAGTCGACTAGTAGGACCTCAGTTCTTC. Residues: CAWSRLVGPQFF.

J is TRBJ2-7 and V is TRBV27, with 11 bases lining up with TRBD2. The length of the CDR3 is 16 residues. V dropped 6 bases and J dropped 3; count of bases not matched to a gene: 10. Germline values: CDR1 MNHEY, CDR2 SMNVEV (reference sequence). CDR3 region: CASSRLPGLAVYEQYF. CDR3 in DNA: TGTGCCAGCAGCCGCCTCCCGGGACTAGCGGTCTACGAGCAGTACTTC.

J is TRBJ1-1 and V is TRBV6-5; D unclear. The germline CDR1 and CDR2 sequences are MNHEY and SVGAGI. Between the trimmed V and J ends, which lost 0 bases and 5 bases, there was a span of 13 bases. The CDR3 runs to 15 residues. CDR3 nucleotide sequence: TGTGCCAGCAGTTACTCGATCCTGCGGGGAACTGAAGCTTTCTTT. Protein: CASSYSILRGTEAFF.

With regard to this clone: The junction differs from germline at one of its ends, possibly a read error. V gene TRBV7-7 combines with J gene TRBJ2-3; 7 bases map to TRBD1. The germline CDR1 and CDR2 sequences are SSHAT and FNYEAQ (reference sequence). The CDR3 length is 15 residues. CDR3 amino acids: CASSLAGGSTDTQYF. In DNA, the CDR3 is TGTGCTAGCAGCTTGGCAGGGGGTAGCACAGATACGCAGTATTTT.